The 15 T cell receptor beta chains below all came from one sample that was sequenced in a study of beta chain features in type 1 diabetes. TCRB transcripts that were expressed got sequenced, as all of the isolated RNA had been reverse transcribed. The repertoire was sequenced with immunoSEQ multiplex PCR; TCRdb's copy has only in-frame clones and lacks some. The sample contains 600,000 to 650,000 clones, 15% to 17% of which appear only once. The sample was naive CD4+ T cells from blood. The receptors come from a man in his late teens or twenties in good health.

V is TRBV6-1 and J is TRBJ1-6; tentative D call: TRBD1 (6 bases). Germline assignment: CDR1 MNHNS and CDR2 SASEGT. The CDR3 is 15 amino acids. V was shortened by 6 bases and J by 9 bases, with 18 bases between the two germline ends. The CDR3 DNA reads as TGTGCCAGCAGGGTTCCAGGGACACGGGGTTCACCCCTCCACTTT. This translates into CASRVPGTRGSPLHF.

This clone was observed a few times. This chain uses TRBV5-1 with TRBJ2-2; D unresolved. The V gene's germline CDR1 is SGHRS and CDR2 YFSETQ. CDR3 size: 13 residues. V lost 7 bases to trimming and J lost 1 base, with 8 bases between them. The CDR3 sequence: CASRLLNTGELFF. In DNA, the CDR3 is TGCGCCAGCCGCCTCCTGAACACCGGGGAGCTGTTTTTT.

The chain couples TRBV9 to TRBJ2-3; D uncertain. This CDR3 has 13 amino acids. V dropped 3 bases and J dropped 5 bases, with 10 bases sitting between them. CDR1 and CDR2 from the germline V gene are SGDLS and YYNGEE. The CDR3 loop is CASSASFGDTQYF. Here the CDR3 DNA reads TGTGCCAGCAGCGCATCCTTCGGAGATACGCAGTATTTT.

The sample holds a few counts of this clone. This rearrangement joins TRBV7-2 to TRBJ2-7; D assignment may be TRBD1 or TRBD2 (5 bases each). Germline CDR1 and CDR2: SGHTA and FQGNSA. This CDR3 has 14 amino acids. V was trimmed by 1 base and J by 3 bases, leaving 10 bases between them. DNA for the CDR3: TGTGCCAGCAGCTTAGGAGGGCAGGGCTACGAGCAGTACTTC. Its protein is CASSLGGQGYEQYF. Filled out from reference TRBV7-2 and TRBJ2-7, the complete variable domain reads GAGVSQSPSNKVTEKGKDVELRCDPISGHTALYWYRQSLGQGLEFLIYFQGNSAPDKSGLPSDRFSAERTGGSVSTLTIQRTQQEDSAVYLCASSLGGQGYEQYFGPGTRLTVT.

The chain uses TRBV5-6 and TRBJ2-3; D remains unclear. Germline V gives CDR1 SGHDT, CDR2 YYEEEE. The germline V and J ends were trimmed by 1 base and 4 bases, with 7 bases remaining between them. The CDR3 has 13 amino acids. The CDR3 spells CASSLSGSDTQYF. CDR3 nucleotide sequence: TGTGCCAGCAGCTTGTCTGGGTCAGATACGCAGTATTTT.

This clone was observed a few times. The genes are TRBV9 and TRBJ2-3; 9 positions agree with TRBD2. V dropped 3 bases and J dropped 2; count of bases not matched to a gene: 7. Germline assignment: CDR1 SGDLS and CDR2 YYNGEE. The CDR3 runs 16 residues. DNA of the CDR3: TGTGCCAGCAGCGACGCGCGGGAGGGCTACACAGATACGCAGTATTTT. Its protein is CASSDAREGYTDTQYF.

This clone showed up just a few times. The rearrangement joins TRBV10-3 to TRBJ1-1, with 8 bases identical to TRBD1. Trimming took 6 bases from V and 1 from J; bases not matched to a gene: 7. Germline lookup yields CDR1 ENHRY and CDR2 SYGVKD. The CDR3 extends over 15 amino acids. The CDR3 nucleotides read TGTGCCATCAGGGAACCTGGACAGGGGAACACTGAAGCTTTCTTT. It specifies CAIREPGQGNTEAFF.

This clone was seen a few times. CDR3 amino acids: CASSPRQGSGDEQYF. As DNA, the CDR3 is TGTGCCAGCAGCCCCCGACAGGGCTCCGGAGACGAGCAGTACTTC. This chain links TRBV9 with TRBJ2-7; 7 positions agree with TRBD1. This CDR3 is 15 amino acids long. From germline, CDR1 is SGDLS and CDR2 YYNGEE. J gave up 5 bases and V 4 bases, and 12 bases lay outside the gene matches.

This clone was picked up a small number of times. V usage is TRBV5-6 and J usage is TRBJ1-2; no clear D gene. CDR1 is SGHDT and CDR2 is YYEEEE in the germline V gene. Trimming took off 0 bases at V and 6 bases at J, with 3 bases between the two ends. The CDR3 loop spans 11 amino acids. The DNA of the CDR3 is TGTGCCAGCAGCTTGGAGGATGGCTACACCTTC. It translates to CASSLEDGYTF.

This chain connects TRBV7-2 to TRBJ2-3; TRBD2 matches at 7 bases. Germline CDR1 reads SGHTA; CDR2 reads FQGNSA. Trimming took 0 bases from V and 1 from J; bases not matched to a gene: 4. This CDR3 has 16 residues. DNA of the CDR3: TGTGCCAGCAGCTTAGCGGAGCTAGCGGGCACAGATACGCAGTATTTT. This codes for CASSLAELAGTDTQYF.

Only a few counts were recorded for this clone. The chain carries TRBV4-3 and TRBJ1-5, with D possibly being TRBD1 (6 bases). The germline CDR1 and CDR2 sequences are LGHNA and YSLEER. The CDR3 is 16 residues long. Trimming left V 0 bases short and J 3 bases short, with 12 bases between. CDR3 protein: CASSQEAQGYNQPQHF. The CDR3 DNA follows: TGCGCCAGCAGCCAAGAGGCACAGGGCTACAATCAGCCCCAGCATTTT.

There are a few counts of this clone. V is TRBV7-2 and J is TRBJ2-3, with TRBD1 identical over 9 bases. V was pared by 1 base and J by 4 bases, with 6 bases of the junction left unmatched. This CDR3 comprises 16 residues. Germline V lookup: CDR1 SGHTA, CDR2 FQGNSA. The CDR3 sequence: CASSLDGTGSADTQYF. Written as DNA, the CDR3 is TGTGCCAGCAGCTTAGACGGGACAGGGTCGGCAGATACGCAGTATTTT. The full variable domain, completed using reference TRBV7-2 and TRBJ2-3, is GAGVSQSPSNKVTEKGKDVELRCDPISGHTALYWYRQSLGQGLEFLIYFQGNSAPDKSGLPSDRFSAERTGGSVSTLTIQRTQQEDSAVYLCASSLDGTGSADTQYFGPGTRLTVL.

The chain combines TRBV6-5 with TRBJ2-7; a weak D match, TRBD1 (5 bases). In germline, CDR1 is MNHEY, CDR2 SVGAGI. V gave up 2 bases and J gave up 0 bases, with 8 bases separating them. The CDR3 loop spans 14 amino acids. As DNA, the CDR3 is TGTGCCAGCAGTTACACCAGGGACTCCTACGAGCAGTACTTC. Its protein is CASSYTRDSYEQYF.

The genes are TRBV6-6 and TRBJ1-1, with no clear D. Germline CDR1 is MNHNY and CDR2 is SVGAGI (reference sequence). Trimming removed 0 bases at V and 1 base at J, with 9 bases between. The CDR3 totals 15 residues. The DNA of the CDR3 is TGTGCCAGCAGTTACTCCTGGGGTCGGAACACTGAAGCTTTCTTT. Its protein product is CASSYSWGRNTEAFF.

The V gene is TRBV7-2, the J gene TRBJ2-7; D is uncertain. Trimming took 5 bases from V and 4 from J, leaving 15 bases between them. Germline assignment: CDR1 SGHTA and CDR2 FQGNSA. The CDR3 is made up of 14 amino acids. The CDR3 region is CASSPWAFSYEQYF. CDR3 sequence (DNA): TGTGCCAGCAGCCCCTGGGCCTTTTCATACGAGCAGTACTTC.